This entry lists 23 T cell receptor beta chains sequenced from one sample in a study of blood T cell repertoires in COVID-19 (dated by TCRdb to the early 2020s). Libraries came from the immunoSEQ multiplex PCR assay. The immuneACCESS repertoire file appears here via TCRdb, limited to in-frame rearrangements. These files lack a portion of the clones; in checked studies, under half of the deficit traces to unresolved V genes, and the cause of the others is not known. The sample table lists around 370,000 clones, around nine tenths of them with a count of one. Of the sample, approximately 3.5% is held by the ten largest clones. What was sequenced was peripheral blood. These receptors all stem from a woman aged 18-30 years who had recovered from COVID-19.

The chain links TRBV4-3 to TRBJ2-6; no definite D call. CDR1 is LGHNA and CDR2 is YSLEER in the germline V gene. Trimming pared 0 bases from V and 0 bases from J, leaving 18 bases between. The length of the CDR3 is 20 residues. Here the CDR3 reads CASSQDLETVRFSGANVLTF. The CDR3 coding sequence is TGCGCCAGCAGCCAAGATTTAGAGACTGTTCGGTTCTCTGGGGCCAACGTCCTGACTTTC.

The rearrangement uses TRBV12-3 or TRBV12-4 and TRBJ1-2, with D tentatively TRBD1 (5 bases). The CDR3 spans 13 residues. Trimming removed 2 bases at V and 7 bases at J, with 11 bases between. The CDR3 DNA follows: TGTGCCAGCAGTTTAATCAGGGCAGGTGGCTACACCTTC. This translates into CASSLIRAGGYTF.

V is TRBV6-5 and J is TRBJ1-1, with D hard to call. V gave up 0 bases and J gave up 0 bases, with 8 bases separating them. Germline V gene lookup returns CDR1 MNHEY and CDR2 SVGAGI. This CDR3 region has 15 residues. The CDR3 nucleotides read TGTGCCAGCAGTTACTCGATTGGGCTGAACACTGAAGCTTTCTTT. Its translation: CASSYSIGLNTEAFF.

This chain uses TRBV4-3 with TRBJ2-1; 12 bases match TRBD2. The CDR3 is 17 amino acids. The ends lost 0 bases at V and 7 bases at J; junction bases unmatched: 7. Germline V gene sequence: CDR1 LGHNA, CDR2 YSLEER. The CDR3 is CASSQDRASGRANEQFF. DNA for the CDR3: TGCGCCAGCAGCCAAGATAGGGCTAGCGGGAGGGCGAATGAGCAGTTCTTC.

This chain links TRBV5-1 with TRBJ2-3, with D unresolved. CDR1 and CDR2 (germline): SGHRS, YFSETQ. V was pared by 0 bases and J by 0 bases, with 14 bases between. The CDR3 loop spans 17 amino acids. This chain's CDR3 is CASSLDAWARSTDTQYF. The CDR3 bases are TGCGCCAGCAGCTTGGACGCCTGGGCACGAAGCACAGATACGCAGTATTTT.

This clone has a handful of counts. The J gene is TRBJ2-3, the V gene TRBV10-3; D is unresolved. Trimming removed 5 bases from V and 9 bases from J, with 12 bases in between. The germline CDR1 and CDR2 sequences are ENHRY and SYGVKD. The length of the CDR3 is 12 residues. The DNA for the CDR3 is TGTGCCATCAGTCAAGACATCGGCACGCAGTATTTT. Encoded protein: CAISQDIGTQYF.

This chain's CDR3 is CASSLGRSGGGYTF. CDR3 nucleotide sequence: TGTGCCAGCAGCTTAGGCCGGTCGGGGGGTGGCTACACCTTC. V gene TRBV13 combines with J gene TRBJ1-2; D is possibly TRBD1 (5 bases). The V end lost 0 bases, the J end lost 7 bases, and 12 bases lay between the germline ends. This CDR3 has 14 residues. Germline CDR1 and CDR2: PRHDT and FYEKMQ (reference sequence).

This chain links TRBV30 with TRBJ2-5; no firm D call. The ends were cut back, 2 bases at V and 2 bases at J, with 6 bases in the middle. The CDR3 loop spans 12 amino acids. CDR1 is GTSNPN and CDR2 is SVGIG in the germline V gene (reference sequence). CDR3 residues: CAWSYSQETQYF. The CDR3 coding sequence is TGTGCCTGGAGTTACTCACAAGAGACCCAGTACTTC.

This clone counts as medium-sized. The gene calls are TRBV9 and TRBJ2-5; TRBD1 aligns across 8 bases. V lost 4 bases and J lost 5; bases outside the gene matches: 10. The CDR3 runs to 15 residues. The germline CDR1 and CDR2 sequences are SGDLS and YYNGEE. The CDR3 sequence is CASSPNGGQGETQYF. CDR3 DNA: TGTGCCAGCAGCCCCAACGGTGGACAGGGTGAGACCCAGTACTTC.

The rearrangement uses TRBV6-2 or TRBV6-3 and TRBJ2-7; 8 positions agree with TRBD2. J gave up 2 bases and V 6 bases, and 27 bases lay outside the gene matches. Germline assignment: CDR1 MNHEY and CDR2 SVGEGT. The CDR3 loop spans 21 amino acids. CDR3 nucleotides: TGTGCCAGCAGCTTCACTCGAAACTGGGGGGAACCTAGCGGGCACCCCTACGAGCAGTACGTC. Translated: CASSFTRNWGEPSGHPYEQYV.

The chain carries TRBV5-4 and TRBJ2-1; 10 bases agree with TRBD2. V shed 4 bases and J 5 bases; nucleotides not matched to a gene: 6. Germline loops: CDR1 SGHNT, CDR2 YYREEE (reference sequence). There are 15 residues in the CDR3. The CDR3 loop reads CASSVGLAAHNEQFF. The CDR3 bases are TGTGCCAGCAGCGTAGGACTAGCGGCCCACAATGAGCAGTTCTTC. The full variable domain, in which reference TRBV5-4 and TRBJ2-1 provide the parts outside the CDR3, is ETGVTQSPTHLIKTRGQQVTLRCSSQSGHNTVSWYQQALGQGPQFIFQYYREEENGRGNFPPRFSGLQFPNYSSELNVNALELDDSALYLCASSVGLAAHNEQFFGPGTRLTVL.

The V and J genes are TRBV2 and TRBJ2-1, with TRBD2 as a possible D gene (6 bases). The length of the CDR3 is 14 residues. Germline V gene data show CDR1 as SNHLY and CDR2 as FYNNEI. Trimming cost V 6 bases and J 4 bases, with 13 bases left between them. In DNA, the CDR3 is TGTGCCAGCAGGCAGCGGGTGACATACAATGAGCAGTTCTTC. Its protein product is CASRQRVTYNEQFF.

The chain has TRBV5-5 and TRBJ2-1; 10 positions agree with TRBD1. Germline trimming cut 6 bases from V and 3 bases from J; bases unmatched to any gene: 6. This CDR3 comprises 15 residues. Germline loops: CDR1 SGHKS, CDR2 YYEKEE (reference sequence). The CDR3 is CASNQDRGLYNEQFF. The CDR3 DNA sequence: TGTGCCAGCAACCAAGACAGGGGGCTCTACAATGAGCAGTTCTTC.

Only a few counts were recorded for this clone. This sequence joins TRBV2 and TRBJ2-7, with 9 bases matching TRBD2. The V gene's germline CDR1 is SNHLY and CDR2 FYNNEI. CDR3 length equals 15 residues. The V segment lost 6 bases and the J segment 7 bases; nucleotides outside the gene matches: 13. CDR3 amino acids: CASSGAGGMTREQYV. The CDR3 DNA follows: TGTGCCAGCAGCGGGGCGGGAGGGATGACTCGGGAGCAGTACGTC.

The chain uses TRBV7-9 and TRBJ2-1, with 11 bases matching TRBD2. The germline CDR1 and CDR2 sequences are SEHNR and FQNEAQ (reference sequence). This CDR3 spans 16 amino acids. V dropped 5 bases and J dropped 7; count of bases not matched to a gene: 10. CDR3 residues: CASSASTGLAENEQFF. CDR3 bases: TGTGCCAGCAGCGCGTCGACGGGACTAGCGGAGAATGAGCAGTTCTTC.

This chain connects TRBV7-2 to TRBJ2-3, with 12 bases fitting TRBD2. CDR1 is SGHTA and CDR2 is FQGNSA in the germline V gene. The V gene end was trimmed by 5 bases and the J gene end by 4 bases; junction bases not matched to a gene: 7. This CDR3 contains 16 residues. CDR3 protein: CASSTLAGGPADTQYF. CDR3 nucleotide sequence: TGTGCCAGCAGCACCCTAGCGGGAGGGCCCGCAGATACGCAGTATTTT.

The chain uses TRBV5-6 and TRBJ2-7, with 7 nucleotides matching TRBD1. From germline, CDR1 is SGHDT and CDR2 YYEEEE. V was pared by 6 bases and J by 7 bases, with 13 bases of the junction left unmatched. This CDR3 is built from 14 residues. The CDR3 DNA follows: TGTGCCAGCACTAGGACAGGACGATTACGAGAGCAGTACGTC. Translation: CASTRTGRLREQYV.

The V call is TRBV10-2, the J call TRBJ2-1; 7 nucleotides align to TRBD2. The germline V gene has CDR1 WSHSY and CDR2 SAAADI. With V trimmed by 5 bases and J by 4 bases, 8 bases remained unmatched. The CDR3 is 15 amino acids. Here the CDR3 DNA reads TGCGCCAGCAGTCGGTCGAGCGGGAAGTACAATGAGCAGTTCTTC. Translating gives CASSRSSGKYNEQFF.

The chain carries TRBV6-2 or TRBV6-3 and TRBJ1-1; perhaps TRBD1 as D (5 bases). The CDR3 is 13 amino acids. Germline V lookup: CDR1 MNHEY, CDR2 SVGEGT. V lost 2 bases and J 7 bases, leaving 11 bases between the germline ends. CDR3 amino acids: CASSYGRQIEAFF. The CDR3 coding sequence is TGTGCCAGCAGTTACGGCCGACAGATTGAAGCTTTCTTT.

The CDR3: CASSQRGGETQYF. Here the CDR3 DNA reads TGTGCCAGCAGCCAAAGGGGGGGCGAGACCCAGTACTTC. This chain joins TRBV3-1 (or the pseudogene TRBV3-2) and TRBJ2-5, with D possibly TRBD2 on 7 matching bases. With 2 bases removed from V and 5 bases from J, the gap between germline ends came to 9 bases. Per the germline V gene, CDR1 is LGHDT and CDR2 is YNNKEL (reference sequence). The CDR3 extends over 13 amino acids.

The chain couples TRBV19 to TRBJ1-1; 8 nucleotides agree with TRBD1. The CDR3 extends over 19 amino acids. V was pared by 0 bases and J by 5 bases, with 17 bases of the junction left unmatched. Germline CDR1 and CDR2: LNHDA and SQIVND (reference sequence). The CDR3: CASSIENRGSPLLRTEAFF. CDR3 nucleotides: TGTGCCAGTAGTATAGAGAACAGGGGGTCCCCCTTATTGAGGACTGAAGCTTTCTTT.

The V gene is TRBV21-1, the J gene TRBJ2-7; TRBD2 reflects the table's D call only, with no check against the DNA. TRBV21-1 is deemed a pseudogene. CDR3 size: 17 residues. DNA for the CDR3: TGTGCCAGCAGCGAAACTAGCGGGAGTAGTCCCCTCTACGAGCAGTACGTC. This sequence encodes CASSETSGSSPLYEQYV.

The genes are TRBV30 and TRBJ2-6; 10 bases map to TRBD1. Germline trimming cut 7 bases from V and 0 bases from J; bases unmatched to any gene: 3. CDR3 length equals 15 residues. Germline assignment: CDR1 GTSNPN and CDR2 SVGIG (reference sequence). This CDR3 is CASDRGLSGANVLTF. In DNA, the CDR3 is TGTGCCTCTGACAGGGGGCTCTCTGGGGCCAACGTCCTGACTTTC.